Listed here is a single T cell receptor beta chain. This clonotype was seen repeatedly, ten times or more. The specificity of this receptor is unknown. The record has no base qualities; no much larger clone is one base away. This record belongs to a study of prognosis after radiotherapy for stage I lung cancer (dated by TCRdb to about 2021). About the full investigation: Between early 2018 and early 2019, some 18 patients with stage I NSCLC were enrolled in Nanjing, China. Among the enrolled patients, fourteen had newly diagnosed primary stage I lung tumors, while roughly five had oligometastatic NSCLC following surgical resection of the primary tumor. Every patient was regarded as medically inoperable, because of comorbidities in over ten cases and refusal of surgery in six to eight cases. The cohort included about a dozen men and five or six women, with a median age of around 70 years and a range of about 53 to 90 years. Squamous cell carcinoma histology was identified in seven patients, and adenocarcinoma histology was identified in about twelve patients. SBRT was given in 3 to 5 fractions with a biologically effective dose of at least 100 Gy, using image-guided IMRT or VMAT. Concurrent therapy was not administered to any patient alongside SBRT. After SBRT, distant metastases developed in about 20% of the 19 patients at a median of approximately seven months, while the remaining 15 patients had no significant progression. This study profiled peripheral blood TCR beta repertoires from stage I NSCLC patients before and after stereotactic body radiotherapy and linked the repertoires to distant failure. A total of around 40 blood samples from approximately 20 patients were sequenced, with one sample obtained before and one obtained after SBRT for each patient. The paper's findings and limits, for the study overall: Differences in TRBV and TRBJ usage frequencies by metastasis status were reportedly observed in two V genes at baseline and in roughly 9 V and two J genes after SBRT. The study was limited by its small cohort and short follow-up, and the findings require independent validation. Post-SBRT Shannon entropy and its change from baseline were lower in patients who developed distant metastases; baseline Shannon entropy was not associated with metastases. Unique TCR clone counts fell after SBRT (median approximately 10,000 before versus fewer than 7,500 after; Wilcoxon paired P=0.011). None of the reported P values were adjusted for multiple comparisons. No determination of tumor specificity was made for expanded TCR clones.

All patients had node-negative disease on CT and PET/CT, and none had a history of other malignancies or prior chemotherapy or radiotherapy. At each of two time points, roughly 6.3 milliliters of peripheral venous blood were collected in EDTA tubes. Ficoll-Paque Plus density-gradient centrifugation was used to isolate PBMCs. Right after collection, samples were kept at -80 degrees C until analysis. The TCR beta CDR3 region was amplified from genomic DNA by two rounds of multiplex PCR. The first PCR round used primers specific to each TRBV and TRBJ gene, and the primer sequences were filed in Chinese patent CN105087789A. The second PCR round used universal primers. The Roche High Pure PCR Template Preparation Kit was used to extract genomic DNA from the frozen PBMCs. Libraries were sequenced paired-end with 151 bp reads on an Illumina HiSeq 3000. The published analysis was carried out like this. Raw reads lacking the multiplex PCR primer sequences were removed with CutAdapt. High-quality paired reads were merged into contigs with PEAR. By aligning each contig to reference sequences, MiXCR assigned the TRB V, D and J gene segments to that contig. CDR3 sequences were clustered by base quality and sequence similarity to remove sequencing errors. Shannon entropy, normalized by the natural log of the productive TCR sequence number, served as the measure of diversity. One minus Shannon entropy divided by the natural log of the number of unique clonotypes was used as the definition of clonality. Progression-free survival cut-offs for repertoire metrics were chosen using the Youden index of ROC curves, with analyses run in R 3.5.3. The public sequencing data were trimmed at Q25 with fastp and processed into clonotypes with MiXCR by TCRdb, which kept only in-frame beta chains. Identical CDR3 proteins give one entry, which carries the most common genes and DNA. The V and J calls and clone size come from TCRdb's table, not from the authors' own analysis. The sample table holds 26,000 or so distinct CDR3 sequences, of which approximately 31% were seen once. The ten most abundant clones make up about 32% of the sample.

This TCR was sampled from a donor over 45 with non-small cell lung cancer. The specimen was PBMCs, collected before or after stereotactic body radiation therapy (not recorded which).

The nucleotides are TGTGCCAGCAGTTTTCCCAGCGGGGCCACAGATACGCAGTATTTT. The translation is CASSFPSGATDTQYF. The chain employs TRBV27 and TRBJ2-3; TRBD2 fits 7 bases in the junction. The germline V gene (reference sequence) gives CDR1 as MNHEY and CDR2 as SMNVEV. There are 15 amino acids in the CDR3, from cysteine to phenylalanine inclusive. The only DNA kept is the CDR3, 45 bases in frame from the first base. V lost 3 bases and J lost 2 bases, and the count of bases not matched to a germline gene is 5.